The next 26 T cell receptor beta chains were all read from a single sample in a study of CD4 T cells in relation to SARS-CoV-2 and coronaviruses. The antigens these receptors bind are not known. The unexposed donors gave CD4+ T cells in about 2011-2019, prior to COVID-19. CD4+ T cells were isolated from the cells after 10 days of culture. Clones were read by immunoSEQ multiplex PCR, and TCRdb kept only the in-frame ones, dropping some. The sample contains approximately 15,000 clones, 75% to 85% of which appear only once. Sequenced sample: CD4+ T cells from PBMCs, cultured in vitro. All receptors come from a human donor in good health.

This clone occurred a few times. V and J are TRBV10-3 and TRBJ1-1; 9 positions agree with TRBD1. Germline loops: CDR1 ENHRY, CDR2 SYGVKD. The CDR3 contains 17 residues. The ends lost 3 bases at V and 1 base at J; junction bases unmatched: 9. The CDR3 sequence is CAISEGQGMRGNTEAFF. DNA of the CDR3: TGTGCCATCAGTGAAGGACAGGGGATGAGGGGGAACACTGAAGCTTTCTTT.

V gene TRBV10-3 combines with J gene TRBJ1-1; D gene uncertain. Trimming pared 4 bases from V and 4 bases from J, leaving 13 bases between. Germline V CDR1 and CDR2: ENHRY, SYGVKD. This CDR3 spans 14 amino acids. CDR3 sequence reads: CAISVRAEVTEAFF. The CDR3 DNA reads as TGTGCCATCAGTGTAAGGGCGGAGGTCACTGAAGCTTTCTTT.

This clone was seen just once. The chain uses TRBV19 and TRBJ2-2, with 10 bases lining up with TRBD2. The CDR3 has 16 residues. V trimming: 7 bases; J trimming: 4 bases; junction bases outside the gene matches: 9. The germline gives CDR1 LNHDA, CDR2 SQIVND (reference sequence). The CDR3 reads CASTYPSGRSTGELFF. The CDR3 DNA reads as TGTGCCAGTACCTACCCTAGCGGGAGATCCACCGGGGAGCTGTTTTTT. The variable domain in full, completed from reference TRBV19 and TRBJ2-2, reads DGGITQSPKYLFRKEGQNVTLSCEQNLNHDAMYWYRQDPGQGLRLIYYSQIVNDFQKGDIAEGYSVSREKKESFPLTVTSAQKNPTAFYLCASTYPSGRSTGELFFGEGSRLTVL.

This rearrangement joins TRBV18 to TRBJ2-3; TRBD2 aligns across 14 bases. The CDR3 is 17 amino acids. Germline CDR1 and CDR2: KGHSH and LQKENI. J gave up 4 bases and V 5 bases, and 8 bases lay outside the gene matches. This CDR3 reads CASSEGLAGVAPDTQYF. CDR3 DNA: TGTGCCAGCTCAGAGGGACTAGCGGGAGTTGCCCCAGATACGCAGTATTTT.

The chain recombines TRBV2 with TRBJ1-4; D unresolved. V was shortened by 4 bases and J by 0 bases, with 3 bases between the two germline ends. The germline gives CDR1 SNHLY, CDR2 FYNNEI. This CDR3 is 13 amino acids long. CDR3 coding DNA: TGTGCCAGCAGTGGTGCAACTAATGAAAAACTGTTTTTT. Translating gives CASSGATNEKLFF.

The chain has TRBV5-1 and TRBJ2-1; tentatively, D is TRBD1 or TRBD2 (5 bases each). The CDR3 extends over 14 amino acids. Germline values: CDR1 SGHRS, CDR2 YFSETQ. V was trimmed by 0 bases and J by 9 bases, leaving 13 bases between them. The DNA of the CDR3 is TGCGCCAGCAGCTTGGGGGACGTGGCGGGTGAGCAGTTCTTC. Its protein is CASSLGDVAGEQFF.

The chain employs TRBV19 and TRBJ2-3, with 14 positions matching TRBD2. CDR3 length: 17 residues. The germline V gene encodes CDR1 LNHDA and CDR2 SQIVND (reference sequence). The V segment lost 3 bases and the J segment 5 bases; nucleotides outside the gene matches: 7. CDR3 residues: CASSMTSGRAAGDTQYF. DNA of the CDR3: TGTGCCAGTAGTATGACTAGCGGGAGGGCCGCCGGAGATACGCAGTATTTT.

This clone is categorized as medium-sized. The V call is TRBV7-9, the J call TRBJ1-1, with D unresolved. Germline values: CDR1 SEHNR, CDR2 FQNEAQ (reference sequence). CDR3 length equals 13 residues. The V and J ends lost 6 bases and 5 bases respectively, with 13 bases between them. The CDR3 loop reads CASSYMSGTEAFF. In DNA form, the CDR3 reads TGTGCCAGCAGTTACATGAGTGGAACTGAAGCTTTCTTT. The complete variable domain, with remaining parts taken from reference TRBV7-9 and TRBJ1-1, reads DTGVSQNPRHKITKRGQNVTFRCDPISEHNRLYWYRQTLGQGPEFLTYFQNEAQLEKSRLLSDRFSAERPKGSFSTLEIQRTEQGDSAMYLCASSYMSGTEAFFGQGTRLTVV.

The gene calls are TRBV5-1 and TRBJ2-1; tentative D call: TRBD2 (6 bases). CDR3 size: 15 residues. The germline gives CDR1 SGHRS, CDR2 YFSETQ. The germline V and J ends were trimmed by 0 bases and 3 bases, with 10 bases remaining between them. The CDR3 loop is CASSLVAEVYNEQFF. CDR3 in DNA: TGCGCCAGCAGCTTGGTAGCGGAGGTCTACAATGAGCAGTTCTTC. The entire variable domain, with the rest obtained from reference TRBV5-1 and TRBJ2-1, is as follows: KAGVTQTPRYLIKTRGQQVTLSCSPISGHRSVSWYQQTPGQGLQFLFEYFSETQRNKGNFPGRFSGRQFSNSRSEMNVSTLELGDSALYLCASSLVAEVYNEQFFGPGTRLTVL.

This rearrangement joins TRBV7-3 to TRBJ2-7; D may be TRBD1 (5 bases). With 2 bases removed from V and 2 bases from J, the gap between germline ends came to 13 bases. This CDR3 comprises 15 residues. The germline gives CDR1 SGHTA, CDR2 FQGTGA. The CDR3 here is CASSLSSDRAYEQYF. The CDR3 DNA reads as TGTGCCAGCAGCTTATCGTCCGACAGAGCCTACGAGCAGTACTTC. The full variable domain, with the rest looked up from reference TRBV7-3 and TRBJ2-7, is GAGVSQTPSNKVTEKGKYVELRCDPISGHTALYWYRQSLGQGPEFLIYFQGTGAADDSGLPNDRFFAVRPEGSVSTLKIQRTERGDSAVYLCASSLSSDRAYEQYFGPGTRLTVT.

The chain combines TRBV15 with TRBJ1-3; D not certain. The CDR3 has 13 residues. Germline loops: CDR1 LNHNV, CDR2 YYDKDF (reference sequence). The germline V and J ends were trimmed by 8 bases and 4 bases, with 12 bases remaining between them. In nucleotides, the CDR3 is TGTGCCACCTCCTGGTCCAGAGGAAACACCATATATTTT. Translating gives CATSWSRGNTIYF.

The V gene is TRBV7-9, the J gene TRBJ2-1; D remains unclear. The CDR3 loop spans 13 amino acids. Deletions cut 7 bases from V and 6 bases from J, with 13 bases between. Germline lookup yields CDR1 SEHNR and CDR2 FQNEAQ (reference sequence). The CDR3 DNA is TGTGCCAGCAAATCTGGATTCGGCAATGAGCAGTTCTTC. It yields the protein CASKSGFGNEQFF.

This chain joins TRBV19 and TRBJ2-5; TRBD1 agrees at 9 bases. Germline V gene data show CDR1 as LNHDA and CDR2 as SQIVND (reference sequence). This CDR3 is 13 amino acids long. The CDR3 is CASGQGVRETQYF. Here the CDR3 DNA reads TGTGCATCGGGACAGGGCGTTAGAGAGACCCAGTACTTC.

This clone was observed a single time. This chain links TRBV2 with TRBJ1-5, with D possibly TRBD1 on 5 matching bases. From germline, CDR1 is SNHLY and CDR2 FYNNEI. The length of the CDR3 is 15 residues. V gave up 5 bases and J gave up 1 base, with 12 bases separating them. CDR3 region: CASSMGPTSNQPQHF. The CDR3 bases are TGTGCCAGCAGTATGGGACCCACCAGCAATCAGCCCCAGCATTTT.

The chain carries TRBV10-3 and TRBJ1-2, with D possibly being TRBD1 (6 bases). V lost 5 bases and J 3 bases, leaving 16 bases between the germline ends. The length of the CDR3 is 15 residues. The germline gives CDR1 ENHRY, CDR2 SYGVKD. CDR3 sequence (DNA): TGTGCCATCAGTCCCTCGGGGGGGCTCGACTATGGCTACACCTTC. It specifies CAISPSGGLDYGYTF.

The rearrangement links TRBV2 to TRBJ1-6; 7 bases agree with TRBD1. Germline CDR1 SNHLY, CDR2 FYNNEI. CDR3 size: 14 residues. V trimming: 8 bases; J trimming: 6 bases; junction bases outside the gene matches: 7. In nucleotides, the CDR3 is TGTGCCAGCGGAAGAACAGGGGTTAATTCACCCCTCCACTTT. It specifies CASGRTGVNSPLHF.

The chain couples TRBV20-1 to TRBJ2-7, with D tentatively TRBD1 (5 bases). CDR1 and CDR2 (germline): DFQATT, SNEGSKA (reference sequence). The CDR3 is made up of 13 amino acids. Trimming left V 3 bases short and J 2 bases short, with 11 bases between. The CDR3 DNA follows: TGCAGTGCTAGTTCAGGGTCGGCCTACGAGCAGTACTTC. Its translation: CSASSGSAYEQYF.

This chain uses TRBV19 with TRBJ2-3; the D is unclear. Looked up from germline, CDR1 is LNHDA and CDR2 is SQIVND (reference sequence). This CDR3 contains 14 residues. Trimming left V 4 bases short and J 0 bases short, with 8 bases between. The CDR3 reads CASSRQISTDTQYF. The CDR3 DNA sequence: TGTGCCAGTAGTAGGCAGATTAGCACAGATACGCAGTATTTT.

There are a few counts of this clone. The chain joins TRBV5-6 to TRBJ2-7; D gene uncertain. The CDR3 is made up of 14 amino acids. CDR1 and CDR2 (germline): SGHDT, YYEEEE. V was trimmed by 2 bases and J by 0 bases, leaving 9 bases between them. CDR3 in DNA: TGTGCCAGCAGCTTATTGCAGGACTCCTACGAGCAGTACTTC. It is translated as CASSLLQDSYEQYF.

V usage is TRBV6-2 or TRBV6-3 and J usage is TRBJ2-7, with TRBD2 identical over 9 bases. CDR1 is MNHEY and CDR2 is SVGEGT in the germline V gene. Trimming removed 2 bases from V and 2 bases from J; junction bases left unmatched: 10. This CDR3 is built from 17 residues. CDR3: CASSYPRSRTSAYEQYF. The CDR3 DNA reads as TGTGCCAGCAGTTACCCCCGTTCTCGGACTAGCGCCTACGAGCAGTACTTC.

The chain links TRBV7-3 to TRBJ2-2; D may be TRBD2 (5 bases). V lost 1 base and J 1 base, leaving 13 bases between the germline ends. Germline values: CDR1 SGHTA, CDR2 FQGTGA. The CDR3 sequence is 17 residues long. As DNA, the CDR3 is TGTGCCAGCAGCTTAAGTCCTCCGACTATGAACACCGGGGAGCTGTTTTTT. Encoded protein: CASSLSPPTMNTGELFF. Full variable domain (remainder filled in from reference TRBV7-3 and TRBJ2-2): GAGVSQTPSNKVTEKGKYVELRCDPISGHTALYWYRQSLGQGPEFLIYFQGTGAADDSGLPNDRFFAVRPEGSVSTLKIQRTERGDSAVYLCASSLSPPTMNTGELFFGEGSRLTVL.

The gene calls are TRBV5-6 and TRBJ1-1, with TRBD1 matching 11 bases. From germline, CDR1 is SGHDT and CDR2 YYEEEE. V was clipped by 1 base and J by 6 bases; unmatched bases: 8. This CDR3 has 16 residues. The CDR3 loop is CASSLPGQGAMAEAFF. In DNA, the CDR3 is TGTGCCAGCAGCTTGCCCGGACAGGGGGCGATGGCTGAAGCTTTCTTT.

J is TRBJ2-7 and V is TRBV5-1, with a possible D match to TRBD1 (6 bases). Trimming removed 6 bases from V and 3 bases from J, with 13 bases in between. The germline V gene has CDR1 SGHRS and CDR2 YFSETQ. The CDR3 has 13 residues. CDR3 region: CASTLDRDYEQYF. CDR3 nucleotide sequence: TGCGCCAGCACTCTGGACAGAGACTACGAGCAGTACTTC.

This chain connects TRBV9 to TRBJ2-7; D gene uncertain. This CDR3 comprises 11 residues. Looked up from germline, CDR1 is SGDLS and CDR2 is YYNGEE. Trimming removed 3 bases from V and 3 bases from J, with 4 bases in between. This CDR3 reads CASSAHYEQYF. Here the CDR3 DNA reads TGTGCCAGCAGCGCCCACTACGAGCAGTACTTC.

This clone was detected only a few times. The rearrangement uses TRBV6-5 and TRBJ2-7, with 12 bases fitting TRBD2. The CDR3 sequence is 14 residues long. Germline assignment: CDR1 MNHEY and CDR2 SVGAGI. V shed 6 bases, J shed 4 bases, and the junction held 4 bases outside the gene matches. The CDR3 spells CASSKTSGSYEQYF. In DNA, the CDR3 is TGTGCCAGCAGCAAGACTAGCGGGAGTTACGAGCAGTACTTC.

The CDR3 DNA follows: TGTGCCTGGGGGAGGGGGAGGAACACTGAAGCTTTCTTT. It codes for CAWGRGRNTEAFF. The chain has TRBV30 and TRBJ1-1; maybe TRBD1 (6 bases). Per the germline V gene, CDR1 is GTSNPN and CDR2 is SVGIG (reference sequence). Deletions cut 5 bases from V and 1 base from J, with 11 bases between. The CDR3 is made up of 13 amino acids.